This passage covers 26 T cell receptor beta chains from one sample sequenced in a study of T cells after yellow fever vaccination. TCRdb independently ran MiXCR on the 5' RACE reads; one entry per CDR3 protein. The data contain fewer than 450,000 distinct CDR3 sequences, about 4% of them singletons. Source: PBMCs, taken 5 days after the yellow fever booster vaccination. Receptor source: a man younger than 30 who received the YFV17D yellow fever vaccine.

In its sample, this clonotype was seen many times. The genes are TRBV10-3 and TRBJ1-6, with D uncertain. V was pared by 2 bases and J by 10 bases, with 12 bases between. This CDR3 region has 14 residues. The germline V gene has CDR1 ENHRY and CDR2 SYGVKD. CDR3 nucleotide sequence: TGTGCCATCAGTGAGAACGGGGAGCGGTCACCCCTCCACTTT. Its translation: CAISENGERSPLHF.

There are many counts of this clonotype. As DNA, the CDR3 is TGTGCCAGCAGCATCGCCACGGGGGACACCGGGGAGCTGTTTTTT. Residues: CASSIATGDTGELFF. The chain has TRBV7-2 and TRBJ2-2, with D tentatively TRBD2 (6 bases). V shed 5 bases and J shed 3 bases, with 13 bases lying between them. CDR3 length equals 15 residues. Germline-derived CDR1 and CDR2 are SGHTA and FQGNSA.

J is TRBJ2-7 and V is TRBV5-4; perhaps TRBD1 as D (5 bases). The CDR3 sequence is 14 residues long. V was clipped by 1 base and J by 4 bases, with 12 bases between them. The germline V gene encodes CDR1 SGHNT and CDR2 YYREEE (reference sequence). CDR3 protein: CASSLIGEQYEQYF. In DNA form, the CDR3 reads TGTGCCAGCAGCTTGATAGGGGAACAGTACGAGCAGTACTTC.

This clonotype was seen at least ten times. The gene calls are TRBV5-1 and TRBJ2-2; 9 bases fit TRBD2. The germline CDR1 and CDR2 sequences are SGHRS and YFSETQ. Germline trimming cut 6 bases from V and 8 bases from J; bases unmatched to any gene: 11. This CDR3 has 15 residues. The CDR3 DNA reads TGCGCCAGCATGCGAGCGGGGGGAACCGGAGGGGAGCTGTTTTTT. It encodes CASMRAGGTGGELFF. The full variable domain, with the rest looked up from reference TRBV5-1 and TRBJ2-2, is KAGVTQTPRYLIKTRGQQVTLSCSPISGHRSVSWYQQTPGQGLQFLFEYFSETQRNKGNFPGRFSGRQFSNSRSEMNVSTLELGDSALYLCASMRAGGTGGELFFGEGSRLTVL.

This clonotype was seen at least ten times. The V call is TRBV4-1, the J call TRBJ2-2, with 13 bases lining up with TRBD2. Germline assignment: CDR1 MGHRA and CDR2 YSYEKL. The junction had 9 bases not matched to a gene; V was cut back by 5 bases and J by 3 bases. The CDR3 loop spans 18 amino acids. Here the CDR3 DNA reads TGCGCCAGCAGCGTGTCTATACTAGCGGGGGGGCACACCGGGGAGCTGTTTTTT. Translated, it gives CASSVSILAGGHTGELFF.

This clonotype was seen a few times. This sequence joins TRBV10-3 and TRBJ2-1; the D gene is possibly TRBD2 (5 bases). CDR1 is ENHRY, CDR2 SYGVKD, per germline. Trimming cost V 1 base and J 10 bases, with 23 bases left between them. This CDR3 has 17 amino acids. The CDR3 DNA is TGTGCCATCAGTGAGTTTTTAAGGACTCCCGAACTCATCGAGCAGTTCTTC. Translated, it gives CAISEFLRTPELIEQFF.

The chain joins TRBV4-1 to TRBJ2-7; TRBD2 matches at 11 bases. The trim removed 1 base at V and 0 bases at J, leaving 8 bases unmatched. The CDR3 extends over 18 amino acids. Germline V gene sequence: CDR1 MGHRA, CDR2 YSYEKL. The CDR3 reads CASSQGTSGGSVSYEQYV. In DNA form, the CDR3 reads TGCGCCAGCAGCCAAGGAACTAGCGGGGGATCGGTCTCCTACGAGCAGTACGTC.

This clonotype was recorded many times. V usage is TRBV7-2 and J usage is TRBJ1-1; 8 bases align to TRBD1. CDR1 and CDR2 from the germline V gene are SGHTA and FQGNSA. J lost 4 bases, V lost 3 bases, and 1 base had no gene match. CDR3 length equals 13 residues. The CDR3 nucleotides are TGTGCCAGCAGCTTGGACAGGGTCACTGAAGCTTTCTTT. Translated, it gives CASSLDRVTEAFF.

The chain carries TRBV4-2 and TRBJ2-7, with 10 bases identical to TRBD1. The CDR3 loop spans 15 amino acids. Germline V CDR1 and CDR2: LGHNA, YNFKEQ. V was pared by 3 bases and J by 2 bases, with 4 bases of the junction left unmatched. The CDR3 coding sequence is TGTGCCAGCAGCCACCCCGGACAGGGGGCCTACGAGCAGTACTTC. Amino acids: CASSHPGQGAYEQYF.

In this sample, this clonotype turned up many times. V is TRBV7-8 and J is TRBJ2-1; D is undetermined. The germline V gene encodes CDR1 SGHVS and CDR2 FQNEAQ. Trimming left V 4 bases short and J 0 bases short, with 13 bases between. The CDR3 is made up of 16 amino acids. CDR3 DNA sequence: TGTGCCAGCAGCTCCGCGGCTGCAAACTCCTACAATGAGCAGTTCTTC. Protein sequence: CASSSAAANSYNEQFF.

This clonotype was seen repeatedly, ten times or more. The J gene is TRBJ2-1, the V gene TRBV20-1; 12 bases match TRBD2. Losses at the gene ends were 2 bases for V and 10 bases for J; bases not matched to a gene: 9. This CDR3 comprises 15 residues. Germline CDR1 DFQATT, CDR2 SNEGSKA (reference sequence). The CDR3 DNA reads as TGCAGTGCTAGACGCCCGGGACTAGCGGGCCACGAGCAGTTCTTC. This codes for CSARRPGLAGHEQFF.

This clonotype was counted only a few times. The genes are TRBV5-1 and TRBJ1-2; no definite D call. The CDR3 covers 13 residues. CDR1 and CDR2 from the germline V gene are SGHRS and YFSETQ. Trimming removed 4 bases from V and 4 bases from J, with 11 bases in between. CDR3 DNA: TGCGCCAGCAGCGTGGACGCAGTCTATGGCTACACCTTC. Translating gives CASSVDAVYGYTF. The full variable domain, rest sourced from reference TRBV5-1 and TRBJ1-2, is KAGVTQTPRYLIKTRGQQVTLSCSPISGHRSVSWYQQTPGQGLQFLFEYFSETQRNKGNFPGRFSGRQFSNSRSEMNVSTLELGDSALYLCASSVDAVYGYTFGSGTRLTVV.

The chain carries TRBV6-2 or TRBV6-3 and TRBJ2-2; 7 bases map to TRBD1. Germline assignment: CDR1 MNHEY and CDR2 SVGEGT. J gave up 0 bases and V 5 bases, and 6 bases lay outside the gene matches. The CDR3 spans 16 residues. Here the CDR3 reads CASSTDRAPNTGELFF. For the CDR3, the DNA is TGTGCCAGCAGTACTGACAGGGCCCCGAACACCGGGGAGCTGTTTTTT.

The chain is built from TRBV7-3 and TRBJ2-7, with D perhaps TRBD2 (6 bases). This CDR3 spans 13 amino acids. The germline V gene encodes CDR1 SGHTA and CDR2 FQGTGA. The V end was cut by 8 bases, the J end by 3 bases, with 14 bases between. CDR3 in amino acids: CASSQGGDYEQYF. The CDR3 nucleotides read TGTGCCAGCTCTCAGGGCGGGGACTACGAGCAGTACTTC.

This chain uses TRBV5-1 with TRBJ2-5; 7 bases fit TRBD1. V lost 0 bases to trimming and J lost 5 bases; unmatched junction nucleotides: 4. The CDR3 is made up of 14 amino acids. Germline V gene data show CDR1 as SGHRS and CDR2 as YFSETQ. CDR3 nucleotide sequence: TGCGCCAGCAGCTTGGCCGGGACAGAGGAGACCCAGTACTTC. Translating gives CASSLAGTEETQYF.

The chain carries TRBV11-3 and TRBJ2-5; D assignment may be TRBD1 or TRBD2 (5 bases each). The V gene's germline CDR1 is SGHNT and CDR2 YENEEA. The V gene lost 4 bases and the J gene lost 3 bases, with 18 bases spanning the gap. The CDR3 spans 16 residues. The CDR3 bases are TGTGCCAGCAGCTCTTCTCGGGGCGCGGTGAAAGAGACCCAGTACTTC. Translated, it gives CASSSSRGAVKETQYF. Full variable domain (remainder filled in from reference TRBV11-3 and TRBJ2-5): EAGVVQSPRYKIIEKKQPVAFWCNPISGHNTLYWYLQNLGQGPELLIRYENEEAVDDSQLPKDRFSAERLKGVDSTLKIQPAELGDSAVYLCASSSSRGAVKETQYFGPGTRLLVL.

This clonotype was counted ten times or more. V and J are TRBV7-9 and TRBJ2-7, with D unresolved. Trimming cost V 3 bases and J 1 base, with 7 bases left between them. The CDR3 is 13 amino acids. Germline-derived CDR1 and CDR2 are SEHNR and FQNEAQ (reference sequence). The CDR3 is CASSFRLSYEQYF. Here the CDR3 DNA reads TGTGCCAGCAGCTTCCGGCTATCCTACGAGCAGTACTTC.

V gene TRBV5-1 combines with J gene TRBJ2-5; the D is unclear. Germline V gives CDR1 SGHRS, CDR2 YFSETQ. CDR3 size: 14 residues. Trimming stripped 0 bases from V and 5 bases from J, with 11 bases between. The CDR3 bases are TGCGCCAGCAGCTTGGCTGGTGTTTTCGAGACCCAGTACTTC. Its translation is CASSLAGVFETQYF.

This clonotype was recorded at least ten times. V gene TRBV3-1 combines with J gene TRBJ1-1; D is uncertain. CDR3 length: 13 residues. The V gene lost 5 bases and the J gene lost 8 bases, with 15 bases spanning the gap. The germline CDR1 and CDR2 sequences are LGHDT and YNNKEL (reference sequence). CDR3 bases: TGTGCCAGCAGCAAAAATGATCAGCTCGAAGCTTTCTTT. This codes for CASSKNDQLEAFF.

This clonotype was seen at least ten times. The J gene is TRBJ2-1, the V gene TRBV14, with 8 bases lining up with TRBD1. This CDR3 has 15 residues. CDR1 is SGHDN, CDR2 FVKESK, per germline. Trimming took 2 bases from V and 6 from J; bases not matched to a gene: 6. This CDR3 is CASSQIGTGSNEQFF. CDR3 nucleotides: TGTGCCAGCAGCCAAATCGGGACAGGAAGCAATGAGCAGTTCTTC.

This clonotype was picked up a small number of times. The rearrangement uses TRBV12-3 or TRBV12-4 and TRBJ1-2; D gene unclear. CDR3 length: 13 residues. The germline V and J ends were trimmed by 4 bases and 4 bases, with 10 bases remaining between them. Here the CDR3 reads CASSSDEAYGYTF. The CDR3 DNA reads as TGTGCCAGCAGTTCGGACGAGGCCTATGGCTACACCTTC.

V is TRBV19 and J is TRBJ1-2, with D perhaps TRBD1 (5 bases). Germline CDR1 reads LNHDA; CDR2 reads SQIVND (reference sequence). Trimming cost V 7 bases and J 8 bases, with 17 bases left between them. The CDR3 spans 13 residues. CDR3 bases: TGTGCCAGTAACCGGGGCCTCTTCGGAGGCTACACCTTC. This gives the protein CASNRGLFGGYTF.

This clonotype was detected only a few times. J is TRBJ1-1 and V is TRBV4-3, with D perhaps TRBD1 (6 bases). The ends were cut back, 0 bases at V and 6 bases at J, with 17 bases in the middle. The CDR3 runs 16 residues. Germline CDR1 is LGHNA and CDR2 is YSLEER. CDR3 DNA: TGCGCCAGCAGCCAAGATAGGGGGTTGTGGGCTGCTGAAGCTTTCTTT. As protein: CASSQDRGLWAAEAFF.

This clonotype showed up just a few times. The V and J genes are TRBV6-2 or TRBV6-3 and TRBJ2-3; possible D gene TRBD2, 6 bases. CDR1 is MNHEY, CDR2 SVGEGT, per germline. The ends were cut back, 6 bases at V and 5 bases at J, with 18 bases in the middle. The CDR3 totals 15 residues. The CDR3 DNA sequence: TGTGCCAGCAGCGGACTACTAGACGGGTTAGATACGCAGTATTTT. Translating it yields CASSGLLDGLDTQYF.

This clonotype was seen a few times. V is TRBV24-1 and J is TRBJ1-2; no reliable D call. This CDR3 has 13 residues. V lost 5 bases to trimming and J lost 2 bases, with 8 bases between them. Germline CDR1 and CDR2: KGHDR and SFDVKD. CDR3 sequence reads: CATSGTGNYGYTF. The CDR3 DNA reads as TGTGCCACCAGTGGTACGGGGAACTATGGCTACACCTTC.

This clonotype has only a few counts. The rearrangement joins TRBV11-2 to TRBJ1-4; 8 positions match TRBD1. Germline CDR1 is SGHAT and CDR2 is FQNNGV. V gave up 3 bases and J gave up 8 bases; unmatched junction bases: 2. The CDR3 is 13 amino acids. As DNA, the CDR3 is TGTGCCAGCAGCTTGGGACAGGTCGAAAAACTGTTTTTT. Protein product: CASSLGQVEKLFF.